Each of the 12 T cell receptor beta chains below was sequenced from the same sample in a study of cytomegalovirus exposure and HLA in healthy donors. Primers included in the PCR were 60 Vbeta and 13 Jbeta primers. The table came from immunoSEQ multiplex PCR; TCRdb's copy has only in-frame clones and leaves some out. Here the sample spans fewer than 85,000 clones, roughly 70% being singletons. Sample: PBMCs. These receptors all stem from a man in his sixties in good health and CMV-seropositive.

The chain employs TRBV2 and TRBJ1-2, with D perhaps matching TRBD1 (5 bases). The germline V and J ends were trimmed by 8 bases and 2 bases, with 9 bases remaining between them. The V gene's germline CDR1 is SNHLY and CDR2 FYNNEI. The CDR3 spans 12 residues. The CDR3 region has the DNA TGTGCCAGCGTCGGGGGGAACTATGGCTACACCTTC. Its protein product is CASVGGNYGYTF.

The chain employs TRBV5-1 and TRBJ2-7; possibly TRBD2 for D (5 bases). From germline, CDR1 is SGHRS and CDR2 YFSETQ. Trimming left V 4 bases short and J 12 bases short, with 17 bases between. This CDR3 has 12 residues. In DNA form, the CDR3 reads TGCGCCAGCAGCCGAGACGGAGCCGAGGGGTACTTC. Translation gives CASSRDGAEGYF.

The V gene is TRBV29-1, the J gene TRBJ2-1; 8 bases map to TRBD2. The CDR3 runs 15 residues. The germline CDR1 and CDR2 sequences are SQVTM and ANQGSEA. The junction had 11 bases not matched to a gene; V was cut back by 7 bases and J by 3 bases. CDR3: CSGPALSGNYNEQFF. CDR3 DNA sequence: TGCAGCGGTCCCGCCCTTAGCGGGAACTACAATGAGCAGTTCTTC.

This clone has only a few counts. The J gene is TRBJ2-7, the V gene TRBV7-9; 7 nucleotides agree with TRBD2. With V trimmed by 3 bases and J by 1 base, 6 bases remained unmatched. Germline V gene sequence: CDR1 SEHNR, CDR2 FQNEAQ (reference sequence). CDR3 size: 15 residues. The CDR3 spells CASSFRLAGSYEQYF. In nucleotides, the CDR3 is TGTGCCAGCAGCTTCCGACTAGCCGGTTCCTACGAGCAGTACTTC.

This clone occurred once. The chain employs TRBV28 and TRBJ1-5; TRBD1 agrees at 11 bases. The V gene's germline CDR1 is MDHEN and CDR2 SYDVKM. Trimming took 8 bases from V and 5 from J; bases not matched to a gene: 8. The CDR3 runs 15 residues. For the CDR3, the DNA is TGTGCCAGCGCCCGCTGGACAGGGGGCGATCAGCCCCAGCATTTT. It is translated as CASARWTGGDQPQHF.

The rearrangement uses TRBV19 and TRBJ2-5; D gene ambiguous. This CDR3 has 11 residues. CDR1 is LNHDA and CDR2 is SQIVND in the germline V gene (reference sequence). Trimming stripped 5 bases from V and 4 bases from J, with 5 bases between. DNA of the CDR3: TGTGCCAGTAGTCAGCGAGAGACCCAGTACTTC. Amino acids: CASSQRETQYF.

This clone was detected a few times. This rearrangement joins TRBV4-1 to TRBJ1-5; TRBD1 might be the D (6 bases). Germline values: CDR1 MGHRA, CDR2 YSYEKL. Trimming removed 8 bases from V and 6 bases from J, with 17 bases in between. The CDR3 runs 14 residues. CDR3 nucleotides: TGCGCCAGCGGGAACAGGGAGGGCGCTCAGCCCCAGCATTTT. Amino acids: CASGNREGAQPQHF.

This sequence joins TRBV9 and TRBJ2-7; D is unclear. V was pared by 0 bases and J by 0 bases, with 10 bases between. The CDR3 spans 15 residues. Germline CDR1 reads SGDLS; CDR2 reads YYNGEE. CDR3 amino acids: CASSVGGLPSYEQYF. CDR3 DNA sequence: TGTGCCAGCAGCGTAGGTGGGCTCCCCTCCTACGAGCAGTACTTC.

This clone was seen just once. V gene TRBV11-3 combines with J gene TRBJ2-2; maybe TRBD2 (5 bases). The V end lost 8 bases, the J end lost 6 bases, and 13 bases lay between the germline ends. This CDR3 spans 13 amino acids. Germline values: CDR1 SGHNT, CDR2 YENEEA. The CDR3 coding sequence is TGTGCCAGCGAGGGAGAGGCGCCCGGGGAGCTGTTTTTT. Protein sequence: CASEGEAPGELFF.

Concerning this clone itself: One end of the junction fails to match germline, which may point to a read error. The chain links TRBV7-9 to TRBJ2-5, with 11 bases fitting TRBD2. Per germline, CDR1 SEHNR and CDR2 FQNEAQ (reference sequence). The CDR3 runs to 15 residues. The CDR3 bases are TGTTCCAGCAGCTTAGGGACTAGCGGTTATGAGACCCAGTACTTC. Amino acids: CSSSLGTSGYETQYF.

The chain carries TRBV5-8 and TRBJ1-1; 12 nucleotides align to TRBD1. The CDR3 loop spans 17 amino acids. CDR1 SGHTS and CDR2 YDEGEE come from the germline V gene. The V segment lost 3 bases and the J segment 5 bases; nucleotides outside the gene matches: 11. The CDR3 sequence is CASSSGTGGLRWTEAFF. CDR3 sequence (DNA): TGTGCCAGCAGCTCAGGGACAGGGGGCCTTCGGTGGACTGAAGCTTTCTTT.

For the CDR3, the DNA is TGTGCCAGTAGAGGAGCGGCCGGAGAAGGAAATGAGCAGTTCTTC. Its protein is CASRGAAGEGNEQFF. V usage is TRBV19 and J usage is TRBJ2-1, with D possibly TRBD2 on 5 matching bases. Germline CDR1 LNHDA, CDR2 SQIVND (reference sequence). CDR3 length equals 15 residues. The V end was cut by 6 bases, the J end by 7 bases, with 19 bases between.